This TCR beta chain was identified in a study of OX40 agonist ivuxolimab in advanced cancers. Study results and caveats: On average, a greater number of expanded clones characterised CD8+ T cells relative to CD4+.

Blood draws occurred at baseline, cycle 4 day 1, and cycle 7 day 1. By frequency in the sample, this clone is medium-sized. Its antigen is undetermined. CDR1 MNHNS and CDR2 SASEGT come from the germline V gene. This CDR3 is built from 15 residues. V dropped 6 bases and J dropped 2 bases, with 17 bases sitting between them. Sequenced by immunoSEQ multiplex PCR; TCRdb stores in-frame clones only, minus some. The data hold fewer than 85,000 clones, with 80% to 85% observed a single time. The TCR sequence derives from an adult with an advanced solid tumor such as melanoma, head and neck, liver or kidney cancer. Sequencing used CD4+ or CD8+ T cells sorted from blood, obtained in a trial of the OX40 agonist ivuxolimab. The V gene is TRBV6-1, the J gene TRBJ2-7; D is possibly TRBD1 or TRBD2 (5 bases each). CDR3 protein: CASSPQGTAPYEQYF. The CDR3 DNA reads TGTGCCAGCAGCCCCCAAGGGACGGCTCCCTACGAGCAGTACTTC.